Following are 27 T cell receptor beta chains from one sample sequenced in a study of molecular identifiers for immune sequencing clone quantification. In TCRdb, the PCR reads were re-called with MiXCR into one record per CDR3 protein. The top ten clones hold about 0.84% of a sample with a few hundred thousand distinct CDR3 sequences, over 20% of them seen once. The material sequenced was naive CD8+ T cells from blood, with Jurkat cell RNA spiked in. Subset defined: FACS-sorted CD8+CD4-CCR7+CD45RA+ naive T cells. These receptors all stem from a human donor in good health. Some libraries in this study had Jurkat cell RNA spiked in.

This clonotype was observed a few times. V and J are TRBV19 and TRBJ2-7, with 7 bases lining up with TRBD1. V trimming: 3 bases; J trimming: 0 bases; junction bases outside the gene matches: 2. CDR1 and CDR2 from the germline V gene are LNHDA and SQIVND (reference sequence). CDR3 size: 14 residues. As DNA, the CDR3 is TGTGCCAGTAGTATGGGGGACAGCTCCTACGAGCAGTACTTC. Translation: CASSMGDSSYEQYF.

This sequence joins TRBV4-3 and TRBJ1-1; D gene uncertain. The ends were cut back, 0 bases at V and 4 bases at J, with 9 bases in the middle. Germline CDR1 LGHNA, CDR2 YSLEER. This CDR3 is built from 14 residues. The CDR3 is CASSQDSITTEAFF. The CDR3 nucleotides read TGCGCCAGCAGCCAAGATAGCATCACCACTGAAGCTTTCTTT.

This clonotype was seen a few times. The chain uses TRBV13 and TRBJ1-1; D is unclear. The CDR3 length is 16 residues. V was shortened by 3 bases and J by 3 bases, with 17 bases between the two germline ends. CDR1 is PRHDT, CDR2 FYEKMQ, per germline (reference sequence). CDR3 DNA: TGTGCCAGCAGCTTTTTCCCACTAACATTGGACACTGAAGCTTTCTTT. Translation: CASSFFPLTLDTEAFF.

This rearrangement joins TRBV6-5 to TRBJ2-1; 11 nucleotides match TRBD2. CDR3 length: 15 amino acids. The germline CDR1 and CDR2 sequences are MNHEY and SVGAGI. J lost 5 bases, V lost 5 bases, and 5 bases had no gene match. CDR3 bases: TGTGCCAGCAGTCAAACTAGCGGGAGCAACAATGAGCAGTTCTTC. Its protein product is CASSQTSGSNNEQFF.

There are a few counts of this clonotype. This chain connects TRBV4-1 to TRBJ1-1; 9 bases agree with TRBD1. Germline CDR1 and CDR2: MGHRA and YSYEKL. The trim removed 2 bases at V and 5 bases at J, leaving 6 bases unmatched. CDR3 size: 15 residues. The CDR3 bases are TGCGCCAGCAGCCAATTGACAGGGGGATTGACTGAAGCTTTCTTT. As protein: CASSQLTGGLTEAFF.

This clonotype has at least ten counts. The V and J genes are TRBV4-2 and TRBJ2-7; D gene unclear. The germline V gene has CDR1 LGHNA and CDR2 YNFKEQ. Between the trimmed V and J ends, which lost 1 base and 2 bases, there was a span of 12 bases. The CDR3 has 15 amino acids. DNA of the CDR3: TGTGCCAGCAGCCAAGTGAAGGACGGACCCTACGAGCAGTACTTC. Translation gives CASSQVKDGPYEQYF.

This clonotype was seen ten or more times. This chain uses TRBV20-1 with TRBJ2-2; D may be TRBD1 or TRBD2 (5 bases each). The CDR3 has 15 residues. The V and J ends lost 1 base and 3 bases respectively, with 12 bases between them. Germline V gives CDR1 DFQATT, CDR2 SNEGSKA (reference sequence). CDR3 residues: CSARGEGYYTGELFF. CDR3 coding DNA: TGCAGTGCTAGAGGAGAGGGGTATTACACCGGGGAGCTGTTTTTT.

This clonotype was observed at least ten times. J is TRBJ2-7 and V is TRBV28; no reliable D call. Germline V gives CDR1 MDHEN, CDR2 SYDVKM. V shed 4 bases and J shed 3 bases, with 7 bases lying between them. This CDR3 is 12 amino acids long. CDR3 sequence (DNA): TGTGCCAGCAGTTCCCTGCTCTACGAGCAGTACTTC. Protein sequence: CASSSLLYEQYF.

This clonotype has at least ten counts. The CDR3 protein is CASSQDPWTGPDTQYF. As DNA, the CDR3 is TGCGCCAGCAGCCAAGACCCCTGGACAGGGCCAGATACGCAGTATTTT. J is TRBJ2-3 and V is TRBV4-3, with TRBD1 matching 8 bases. This CDR3 is built from 16 residues. CDR1 is LGHNA, CDR2 YSLEER, per germline. The ends lost 0 bases at V and 4 bases at J; junction bases unmatched: 6.

The genes are TRBV19 and TRBJ1-4; D is unclear. V was pared by 3 bases and J by 5 bases, with 13 bases between. CDR1 LNHDA and CDR2 SQIVND come from the germline V gene (reference sequence). The CDR3 spans 15 residues. The CDR3 DNA follows: TGTGCCAGTAGTATTTTTTATCGGCAGAATGAAAAACTGTTTTTT. Its translation is CASSIFYRQNEKLFF.

This clonotype came up many times. V and J are TRBV4-1 and TRBJ2-5; 9 nucleotides align to TRBD1. With 4 bases clipped from V and 3 bases from J, the junction kept 3 bases outside the gene matches. The germline V gene has CDR1 MGHRA and CDR2 YSYEKL. The CDR3 covers 14 residues. The CDR3 DNA reads TGCGCCAGCAGCCTCCGGGACAGGGAAGAGACCCAGTACTTC. It is translated as CASSLRDREETQYF.

The chain couples TRBV20-1 to TRBJ2-4; 14 bases are a match to TRBD2. This CDR3 is built from 15 residues. The trim removed 6 bases at V and 5 bases at J, leaving 6 bases unmatched. CDR1 is DFQATT, CDR2 SNEGSKA, per germline (reference sequence). CDR3 residues: CSATPGLAGENIQYF. CDR3 DNA: TGCAGTGCCACCCCGGGACTAGCGGGGGAAAACATTCAGTACTTC.

This clonotype appeared a few times. J is TRBJ1-4 and V is TRBV7-9; a possible D gene is TRBD1 (5 bases). Trimming removed 0 bases at V and 7 bases at J, with 9 bases between. Germline V gives CDR1 SEHNR, CDR2 FQNEAQ (reference sequence). The CDR3 has 14 residues. CDR3 region: CASSLARQGEKLFF. CDR3 coding DNA: TGTGCCAGCAGCTTAGCTCGGCAGGGTGAAAAACTGTTTTTT.

In this sample, this clonotype turned up many times. This chain joins TRBV5-1 and TRBJ2-7; D uncertain. Germline lookup yields CDR1 SGHRS and CDR2 YFSETQ. CDR3 length equals 14 residues. Trimming cost V 0 bases and J 3 bases, with 10 bases left between them. The CDR3 is CASSLGSRNYEQYF. Written as DNA, the CDR3 is TGCGCCAGCAGCTTGGGGTCCCGTAACTACGAGCAGTACTTC.

This clonotype was found many times. V gene TRBV4-1 combines with J gene TRBJ1-5, with no clear D. CDR1 MGHRA and CDR2 YSYEKL come from the germline V gene. V dropped 4 bases and J dropped 0 bases, with 13 bases sitting between them. The CDR3 loop spans 16 amino acids. CDR3 nucleotide sequence: TGCGCCAGCAGCCCGACTTTGGTGAATAGCAATCAGCCCCAGCATTTT. Residues: CASSPTLVNSNQPQHF.

For this clonotype: This may be a read error: a much more frequent sequence differs by one nucleotide. The chain links TRBV24-1 to TRBJ1-5; no definite D call. CDR1 and CDR2 (germline): KGHDR, SFDVKD. The CDR3 is made up of 15 amino acids. CDR3: CTTSDAAFSNQPQHF. CDR3 coding DNA: TGTACCACCAGTGATGCAGCATTTAGCAATCAGCCCCAGCATTTT.

As regards this clonotype: This could be a read error, since a much larger clone is one nucleotide away. CDR3: CASSHLGRPQETQYF. For the CDR3, the DNA is TGTGCCAGCAGTCACCTCGGCCGGCCCCAAGAGACCCAGTACTTC. The rearrangement links TRBV6-2 or TRBV6-3 to TRBJ2-5; D not certain. Germline V gene lookup returns CDR1 MNHEY and CDR2 SVGEGT. The CDR3 has 15 residues. V lost 5 bases, J lost 1 base, and 14 bases lay in between.

This clonotype appeared a few times. The junction and the germline gene differ at one end; a read error may be behind it. The V call is TRBV4-1, the J call TRBJ1-6; perhaps TRBD1 as D (5 bases). The V gene's germline CDR1 is MGHRA and CDR2 YSYEKL. The CDR3 runs to 15 residues. CDR3 residues: CASSQVSGYSSPLHF. DNA for the CDR3: TGCGCCAGCAGCCAAGTTTCAGGGTATAGTTCACCCCTCCACTTT.

The sample holds one count of this clonotype. One junction end does not reproduce the germline sequence, and a read error may be involved. V is TRBV27 and J is TRBJ2-7; weak D call: TRBD1 (5 bases). The CDR3 length is 13 residues. Germline V gene sequence: CDR1 MNHEY, CDR2 SMNVEV (reference sequence). CDR3 sequence (DNA): TGTGCCAACAGTCCTCAGGGTCCCTACGAGCAGTACTTC. Amino acids: CANSPQGPYEQYF.

A remark on this clonotype: With a much larger clone just one base away, this may be a read error. The CDR3 coding sequence is TGCGCCAGCAGCCAAACCGGACAGGGGCTGGGGGAGCAGTACTTC. It translates to CASSQTGQGLGEQYF. V gene TRBV4-1 combines with J gene TRBJ2-7; 9 bases are shared with TRBD1. Germline values: CDR1 MGHRA, CDR2 YSYEKL. The CDR3 has 15 amino acids. V lost 2 bases and J lost 7; bases outside the gene matches: 9.

CDR3 sequence: CASSPMDRGGNQPQHF. In DNA form, the CDR3 reads TGCGCCAGCAGCCCCATGGACAGGGGTGGCAATCAGCCCCAGCATTTT. The V gene is TRBV4-1, the J gene TRBJ1-5; the match to TRBD1 covers 9 bases. J was trimmed by 2 bases and V by 4 bases; bases with no gene match: 6. The CDR3 runs to 16 residues. CDR1 and CDR2 (germline): MGHRA, YSYEKL.

Comments on this clonotype: A read error is possible here, since a much larger clone lies one base away. Because it lacks the conserved phenylalanine or tryptophan at the end, this CDR3 is likely a read error. This chain links TRBV4-3 with TRBJ2-4; 11 bases line up with TRBD1. Germline V gives CDR1 LGHNA, CDR2 YSLEER. V trimming: 2 bases; J trimming: 0 bases; junction bases outside the gene matches: 6. The CDR3 runs to 18 residues. CDR3 sequence reads: CASSQRTGGPVAKNIQYS. The CDR3 DNA reads TGCGCCAGCAGCCAACGGACAGGGGGCCCGGTAGCCAAAAACATTCAGTACTCC.

Written as DNA, the CDR3 is TGTGCCAGCATGTCTGGGCGTTATTGGAAGGACGAGCAGTACTTC. This codes for CASMSGRYWKDEQYF. V is TRBV27 and J is TRBJ2-7, with D uncertain. This CDR3 comprises 15 residues. Germline V CDR1 and CDR2: MNHEY, SMNVEV (reference sequence). Trimming took off 7 bases at V and 5 bases at J, with 21 bases between the two ends.

This clonotype was seen a few times. This chain connects TRBV6-6 to TRBJ1-4; D uncertain. Germline V lookup: CDR1 MNHNY, CDR2 SVGAGI (reference sequence). The CDR3 consists of 13 residues. Trimming took 9 bases from V and 4 from J, leaving 12 bases between them. CDR3 sequence (DNA): TGTGCCAGTCAAGCCACCTATAATGAAAAACTGTTTTTT. The encoded protein is CASQATYNEKLFF.

The chain links TRBV2 to TRBJ1-6; TRBD1 agrees at 10 bases. Germline V CDR1 and CDR2: SNHLY, FYNNEI. The CDR3 covers 14 residues. V dropped 6 bases and J dropped 10; count of bases not matched to a gene: 6. As DNA, the CDR3 is TGTGCCAGCAGAAAGGGACAGGGGACATCACCCCTCCACTTT. The encoded protein is CASRKGQGTSPLHF.

This clonotype showed up many times. This sequence joins TRBV28 and TRBJ2-7; 9 bases are shared with TRBD2. In germline, CDR1 is MDHEN, CDR2 SYDVKM. V was clipped by 2 bases and J by 0 bases; unmatched bases: 8. This CDR3 has 17 residues. CDR3 DNA: TGTGCCAGCAGTTTAAGGGCCTGGACTAGCGTCTCCTACGAGCAGTACTTC. This translates into CASSLRAWTSVSYEQYF.

The rearrangement links TRBV24-1 to TRBJ2-1; D not certain. Germline V gene lookup returns CDR1 KGHDR and CDR2 SFDVKD. V shed 0 bases and J shed 6 bases, with 5 bases lying between them. This CDR3 is built from 13 residues. The CDR3 loop reads CATSDLAGNEQFF. CDR3 sequence (DNA): TGTGCCACCAGTGATTTGGCCGGCAATGAGCAGTTCTTC.